This T cell receptor (beta chain) appears in the sequencing data of a study of human T cells and chemical hapten exposure. The germline V gene encodes CDR1 SGHTA and CDR2 FQGTGA. The CDR3 spans 13 residues. V lost 5 bases and J lost 4, with 8 bases in between. In the case of this clonotype: Its antigen remains unidentified.

Whole-study findings and limits: Because they had alopecia, donors may respond immunologically unlike healthy people.

Described time point: patch test 1, 2 weeks after DPC sensitization. The sample's treatment: therapeutic diphenylcyclopropenone sensitization with weekly scalp DPC. A single record per CDR3 protein comes from TCRdb applying MiXCR to the RACE reads. The sample includes approximately 90,000 distinct CDR3 sequences, 8% to 11% seen only once; the top ten take roughly 2.2%. This clonotype was sampled from a middle-aged man with alopecia areata. Some clones in this sample may be carry-over from other donors' samples. This chain joins TRBV7-3 and TRBJ2-2; unclear D gene. Source: whole blood, taken in connection with sensitization to the hapten diphenylcyclopropenone (DPC). CDR3 loop: CASSRPSTGELFF. As DNA, the CDR3 is TGTGCCAGCAGCCGGCCCTCCACCGGGGAGCTGTTTTTT. Filled out from reference TRBV7-3 and TRBJ2-2, the complete variable domain reads GAGVSQTPSNKVTEKGKYVELRCDPISGHTALYWYRQSLGQGPEFLIYFQGTGAADDSGLPNDRFFAVRPEGSVSTLKIQRTERGDSAVYLCASSRPSTGELFFGEGSRLTVL.